This T cell receptor (beta chain) is from a study of human T cells and chemical hapten exposure. Whole-study context: All through the roughly 23-week study, the scalp of each patient received diphenylcyclopropenone doses weekly. The patients were mostly female; they had alopecia areata, totalis or universalis.

Time point defined: pre-sensitization, week 0. Indicated treatment: therapeutic diphenylcyclopropenone sensitization with weekly scalp DPC. Ten or more counts support this clonotype. What it recognizes is unknown. The germline gives CDR1 SGHTA, CDR2 FQGNSA. Trimming cost V 2 bases and J 4 bases, with 11 bases left between them. The CDR3 extends over 14 amino acids. The library labeled individual cDNA molecules by adding unique molecular identifiers to them. MiXCR, run by TCRdb on the RACE reads, gives a single entry per CDR3 protein. The sample holds some 330,000 distinct CDR3 sequences, about 5% seen once. Study results and caveats: Against controls, expanded TCRs gave rise to significantly more large CDR3 similarity clusters.

The V gene is TRBV7-2, the J gene TRBJ1-1; D is unclear. This TCR derives from a woman under 30 with alopecia areata. Some clones in this sample may be carry-over from other donors' samples. The sample consisted of whole blood, taken in connection with sensitization to the hapten diphenylcyclopropenone (DPC). CDR3 residues: CASSLSQVSTEAFF. DNA of the CDR3: TGTGCCAGCAGCTTATCACAAGTAAGCACTGAAGCTTTCTTT.